Included here is one TCR beta chain sequence, with context. The antigen is undetermined. Trimming took 2 bases from V and 5 from J, leaving 9 bases between them. Germline V CDR1 and CDR2: LNHNV, YYDKDF (reference sequence). CDR3 size: 13 residues. The assay used was immunoSEQ (version v3.0), run at survey level. This table comes from immunoSEQ multiplex PCR, and its TCRdb copy is limited to in-frame clones, with some not included. The sample contains 20,000 to 25,000 clones, about 76% of which appear only once. The sample belongs to a study of long-term antiretroviral therapy in people with HIV. Study background: Samples from the earliest time points predate the 2015 immediate-ART recommendation by about a decade.

Every donor had one or more pre-ART and two or more post-ART PBMC samples. In each sample, roughly 1-11 million cryopreserved PBMC were present before DNA extraction. Study-level points and caveats: The data indicate that diversity increased after ART but remained below transplant donor controls.

Sequencing was performed on unsorted PBMCs, taken 0.1 years before starting antiretroviral therapy. The chain combines TRBV15 with TRBJ1-1; the D gene is possibly TRBD1 (5 bases). The sequence was collected from a man between 40 and 49 years old with HIV. The CDR3: CATSRPGRTEAFF. CDR3 DNA sequence: TGTGCCACCAGCAGACCAGGGAGGACTGAAGCTTTCTTT. The whole variable domain, remainder taken from reference TRBV15 and TRBJ1-1, is DAMVIQNPRYQVTQFGKPVTLSCSQTLNHNVMYWYQQKSSQAPKLLFHYYDKDFNNEADTPDNFQSRRPNTSFCFLDIRSPGLGDTAMYLCATSRPGRTEAFFGQGTRLTVV.